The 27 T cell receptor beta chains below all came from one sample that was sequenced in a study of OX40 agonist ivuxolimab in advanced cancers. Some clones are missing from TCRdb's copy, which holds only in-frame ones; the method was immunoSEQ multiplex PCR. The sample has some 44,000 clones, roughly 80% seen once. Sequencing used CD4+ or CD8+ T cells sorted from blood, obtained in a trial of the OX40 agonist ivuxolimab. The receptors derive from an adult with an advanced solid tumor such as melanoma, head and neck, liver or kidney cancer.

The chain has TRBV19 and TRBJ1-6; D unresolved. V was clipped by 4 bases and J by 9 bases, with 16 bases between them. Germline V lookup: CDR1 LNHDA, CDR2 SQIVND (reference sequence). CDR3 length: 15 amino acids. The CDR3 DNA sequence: TGTGCCAGTAGTACCCGGACGACTGCGAGTTCACCCCTCCACTTT. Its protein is CASSTRTTASSPLHF.

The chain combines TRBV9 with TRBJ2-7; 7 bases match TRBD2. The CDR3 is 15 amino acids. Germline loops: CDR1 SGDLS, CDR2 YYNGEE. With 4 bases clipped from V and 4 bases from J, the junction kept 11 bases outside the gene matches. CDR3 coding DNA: TGTGCCAGCAGCCCCCGGGACTACACCAATTACGAGCAGTACTTC. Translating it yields CASSPRDYTNYEQYF.

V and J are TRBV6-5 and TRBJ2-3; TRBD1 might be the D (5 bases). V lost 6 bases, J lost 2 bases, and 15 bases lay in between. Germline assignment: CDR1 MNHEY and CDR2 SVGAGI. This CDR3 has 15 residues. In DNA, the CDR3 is TGTGCCAGCAGGAAAAAGGGGTTTCCCACAGATACGCAGTATTTT. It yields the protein CASRKKGFPTDTQYF.

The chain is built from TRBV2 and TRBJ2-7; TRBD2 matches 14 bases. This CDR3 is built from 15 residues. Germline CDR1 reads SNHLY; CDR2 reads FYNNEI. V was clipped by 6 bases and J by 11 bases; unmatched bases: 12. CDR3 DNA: TGTGCCAGCAGCCCCAGTGGGACTAGCGGGAGTAGGAAGTACTTC. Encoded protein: CASSPSGTSGSRKYF.

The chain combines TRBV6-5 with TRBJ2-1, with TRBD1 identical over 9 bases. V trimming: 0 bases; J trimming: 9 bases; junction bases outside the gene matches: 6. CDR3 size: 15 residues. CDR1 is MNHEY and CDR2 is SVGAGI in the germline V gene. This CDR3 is CASSYSNRGRGEQFF. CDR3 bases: TGTGCCAGCAGTTACTCGAACAGGGGGCGCGGTGAGCAGTTCTTC.

This chain's CDR3 is CASSHTADGYTF. The CDR3 DNA is TGCGCCAGCAGCCATACTGCTGATGGCTACACCTTC. The chain uses TRBV5-1 and TRBJ1-2; no clear D. The CDR3 extends over 12 amino acids. Germline V gene sequence: CDR1 SGHRS, CDR2 YFSETQ. Trimming removed 4 bases from V and 6 bases from J, with 10 bases in between.

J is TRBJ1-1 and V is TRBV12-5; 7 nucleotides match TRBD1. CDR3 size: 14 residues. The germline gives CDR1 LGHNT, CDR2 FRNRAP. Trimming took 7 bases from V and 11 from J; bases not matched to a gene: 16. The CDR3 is CASALFLRGREAFF. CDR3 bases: TGTGCTAGTGCTCTTTTCCTTAGGGGGCGGGAGGCTTTCTTT.

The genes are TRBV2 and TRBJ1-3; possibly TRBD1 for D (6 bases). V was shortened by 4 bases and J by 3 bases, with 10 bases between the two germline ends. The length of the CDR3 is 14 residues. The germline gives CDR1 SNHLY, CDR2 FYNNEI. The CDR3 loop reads CASSVWGLGNTIYF. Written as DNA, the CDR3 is TGTGCCAGCAGTGTGTGGGGGCTTGGAAACACCATATATTTT.

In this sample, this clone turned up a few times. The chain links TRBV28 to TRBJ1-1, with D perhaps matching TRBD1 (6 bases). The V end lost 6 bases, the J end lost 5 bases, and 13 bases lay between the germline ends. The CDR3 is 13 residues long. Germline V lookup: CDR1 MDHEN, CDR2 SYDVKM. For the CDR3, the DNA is TGTGCCAGCAGGCCCGTGGGGGCTACTGAAGCTTTCTTT. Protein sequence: CASRPVGATEAFF.

This CDR3 reads CASSLWVRGYTF. CDR3 DNA sequence: TGTGCCAGCAGCTTATGGGTGCGTGGCTACACCTTC. This chain joins TRBV7-8 and TRBJ1-2; D is unresolved. Between the trimmed V and J ends, which lost 2 bases and 7 bases, there was a span of 8 bases. There are 12 residues in the CDR3. CDR1 SGHVS and CDR2 FQNEAQ come from the germline V gene.

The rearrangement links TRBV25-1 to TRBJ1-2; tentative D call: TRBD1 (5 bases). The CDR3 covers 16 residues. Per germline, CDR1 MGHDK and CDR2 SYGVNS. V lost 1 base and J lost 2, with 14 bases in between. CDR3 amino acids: CASSEFSTGQNYGYTF. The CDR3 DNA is TGTGCCAGCAGTGAATTTTCCACAGGACAAAACTATGGCTACACCTTC.

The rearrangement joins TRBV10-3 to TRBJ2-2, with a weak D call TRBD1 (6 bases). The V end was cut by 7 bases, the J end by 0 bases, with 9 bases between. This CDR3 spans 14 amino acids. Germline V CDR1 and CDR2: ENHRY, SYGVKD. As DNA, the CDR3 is TGTGCCATCAAAGACAGGCCGAACACCGGGGAGCTGTTTTTT. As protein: CAIKDRPNTGELFF.

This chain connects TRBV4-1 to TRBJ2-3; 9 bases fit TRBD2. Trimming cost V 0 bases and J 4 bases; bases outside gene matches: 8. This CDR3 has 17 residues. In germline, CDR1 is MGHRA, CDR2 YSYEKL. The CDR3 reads CASSQDGGREGSDTQYF. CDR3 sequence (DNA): TGCGCCAGCAGCCAAGATGGAGGGCGGGAGGGGTCAGATACGCAGTATTTT.

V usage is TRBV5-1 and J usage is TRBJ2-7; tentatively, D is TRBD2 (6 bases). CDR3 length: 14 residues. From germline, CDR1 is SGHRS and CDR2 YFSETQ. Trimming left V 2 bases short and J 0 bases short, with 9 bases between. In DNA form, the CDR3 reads TGCGCCAGCAGCTTCGACGGGAGCTCCTACGAGCAGTACTTC. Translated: CASSFDGSSYEQYF.

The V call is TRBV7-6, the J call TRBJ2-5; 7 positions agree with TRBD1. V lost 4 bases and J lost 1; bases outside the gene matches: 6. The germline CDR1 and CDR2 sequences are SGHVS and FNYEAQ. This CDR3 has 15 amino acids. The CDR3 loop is CASSSGTAAQETQYF. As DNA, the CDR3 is TGTGCCAGCAGCTCCGGGACAGCAGCCCAAGAGACCCAGTACTTC. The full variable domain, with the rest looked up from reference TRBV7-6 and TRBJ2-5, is GAGVSQSPRYKVTKRGQDVALRCDPISGHVSLYWYRQALGQGPEFLTYFNYEAQQDKSGLPNDRFSAERPEGSISTLTIQRTEQRDSAMYRCASSSGTAAQETQYFGPGTRLLVL.

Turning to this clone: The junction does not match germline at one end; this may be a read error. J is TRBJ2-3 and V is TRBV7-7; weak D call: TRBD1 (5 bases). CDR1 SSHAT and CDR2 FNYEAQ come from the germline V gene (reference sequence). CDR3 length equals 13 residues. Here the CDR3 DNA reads TGTGCTAGCAGCTTACAGGTGGCGGATACGCAGTATTTT. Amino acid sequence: CASSLQVADTQYF.

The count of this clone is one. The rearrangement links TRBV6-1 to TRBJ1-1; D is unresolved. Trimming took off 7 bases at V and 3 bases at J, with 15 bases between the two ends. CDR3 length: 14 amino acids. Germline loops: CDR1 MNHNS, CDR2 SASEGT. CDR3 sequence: CASTRKERDTEAFF. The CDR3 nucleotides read TGTGCCAGCACTAGAAAGGAGAGGGACACTGAAGCTTTCTTT.

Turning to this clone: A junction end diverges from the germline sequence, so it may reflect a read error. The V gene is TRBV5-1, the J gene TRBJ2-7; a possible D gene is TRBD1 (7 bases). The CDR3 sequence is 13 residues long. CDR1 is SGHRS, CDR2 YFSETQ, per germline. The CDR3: CASSPQGGGEQHF. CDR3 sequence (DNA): TGCGCCAGCAGCCCTCAGGGGGGTGGGGAGCAGCACTTC.

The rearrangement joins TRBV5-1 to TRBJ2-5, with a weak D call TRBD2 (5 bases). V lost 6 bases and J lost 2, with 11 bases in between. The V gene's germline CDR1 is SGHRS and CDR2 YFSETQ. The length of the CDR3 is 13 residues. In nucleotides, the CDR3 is TGCGCCAGCATCGGGGATGCTCAAGAGACCCAGTACTTC. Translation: CASIGDAQETQYF.

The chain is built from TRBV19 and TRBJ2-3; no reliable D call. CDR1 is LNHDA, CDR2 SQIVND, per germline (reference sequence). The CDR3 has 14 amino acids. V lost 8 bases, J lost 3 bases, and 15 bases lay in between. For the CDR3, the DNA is TGTGCCAGTCGAATTGGGCGCGGAACAGATACGCAGTATTTT. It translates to CASRIGRGTDTQYF. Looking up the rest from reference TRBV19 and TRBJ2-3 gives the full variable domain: DGGITQSPKYLFRKEGQNVTLSCEQNLNHDAMYWYRQDPGQGLRLIYYSQIVNDFQKGDIAEGYSVSREKKESFPLTVTSAQKNPTAFYLCASRIGRGTDTQYFGPGTRLTVL.

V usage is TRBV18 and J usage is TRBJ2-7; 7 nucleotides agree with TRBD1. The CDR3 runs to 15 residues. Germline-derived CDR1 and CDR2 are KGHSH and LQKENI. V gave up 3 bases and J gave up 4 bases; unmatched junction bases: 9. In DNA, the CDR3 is TGTGCCAGCTCACCCCGTCAGGGGGTAGGGTACGAGCAGTACTTC. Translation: CASSPRQGVGYEQYF.

The CDR3: CASSLRQVSEQYF. CDR3 nucleotide sequence: TGTGCCAGCAGCCTCCGACAGGTCTCCGAGCAGTACTTC. The V call is TRBV14, the J call TRBJ2-7, with a weak D call TRBD1 (6 bases). This CDR3 is built from 13 residues. V was pared by 4 bases and J by 6 bases, with 13 bases between. CDR1 SGHDN and CDR2 FVKESK come from the germline V gene.

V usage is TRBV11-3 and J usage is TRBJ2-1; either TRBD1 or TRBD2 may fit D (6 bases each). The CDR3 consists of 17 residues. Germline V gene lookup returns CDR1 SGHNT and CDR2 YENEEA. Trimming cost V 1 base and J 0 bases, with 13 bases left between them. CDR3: CASSLGGAGVSYNEQFF. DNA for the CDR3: TGTGCCAGCAGCTTAGGGGGGGCCGGGGTCTCCTACAATGAGCAGTTCTTC.

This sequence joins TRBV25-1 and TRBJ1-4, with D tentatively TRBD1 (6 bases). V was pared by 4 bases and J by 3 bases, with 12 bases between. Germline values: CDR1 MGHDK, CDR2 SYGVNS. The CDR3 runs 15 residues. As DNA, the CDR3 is TGTGCCAGCAGTGGCCACAGGGTCTCTAATGAAAAACTGTTTTTT. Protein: CASSGHRVSNEKLFF.

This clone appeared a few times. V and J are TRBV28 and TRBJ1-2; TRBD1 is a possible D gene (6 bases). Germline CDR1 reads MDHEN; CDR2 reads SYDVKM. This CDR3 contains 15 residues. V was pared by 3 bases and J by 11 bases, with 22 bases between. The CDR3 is CASSLKRTVPGGYTF. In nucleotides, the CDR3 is TGTGCCAGCAGTTTGAAAAGGACAGTCCCGGGTGGATACACCTTC.

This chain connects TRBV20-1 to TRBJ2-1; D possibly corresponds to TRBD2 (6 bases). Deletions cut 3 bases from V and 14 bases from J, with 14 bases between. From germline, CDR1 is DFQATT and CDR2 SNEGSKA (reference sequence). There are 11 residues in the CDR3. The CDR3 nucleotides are TGCAGTGCTAGGCTCCGGGACTTCAAGTTCTTC. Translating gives CSARLRDFKFF.

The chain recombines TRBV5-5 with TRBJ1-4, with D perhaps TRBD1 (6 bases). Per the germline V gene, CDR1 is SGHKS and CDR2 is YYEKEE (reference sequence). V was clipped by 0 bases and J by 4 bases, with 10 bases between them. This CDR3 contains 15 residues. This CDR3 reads CASSLGQGRNEKLFF. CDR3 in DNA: TGTGCCAGCAGCTTGGGGCAGGGGCGTAATGAAAAACTGTTTTTT.